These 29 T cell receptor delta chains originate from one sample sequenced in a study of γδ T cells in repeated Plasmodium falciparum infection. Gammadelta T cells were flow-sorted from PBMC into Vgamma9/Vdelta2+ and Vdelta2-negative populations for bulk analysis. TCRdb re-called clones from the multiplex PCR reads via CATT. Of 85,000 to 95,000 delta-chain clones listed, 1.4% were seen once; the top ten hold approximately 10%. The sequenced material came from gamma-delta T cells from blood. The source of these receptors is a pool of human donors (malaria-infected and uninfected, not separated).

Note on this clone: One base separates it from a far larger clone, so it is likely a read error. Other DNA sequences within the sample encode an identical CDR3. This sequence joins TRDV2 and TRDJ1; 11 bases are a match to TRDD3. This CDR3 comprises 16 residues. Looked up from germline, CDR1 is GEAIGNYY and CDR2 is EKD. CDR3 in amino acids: CACDTLGDTTPDKLIF. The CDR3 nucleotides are TGTGCTTGTGACACTCTGGGGGATACCACCCCCGATAAACTCATCTTT.

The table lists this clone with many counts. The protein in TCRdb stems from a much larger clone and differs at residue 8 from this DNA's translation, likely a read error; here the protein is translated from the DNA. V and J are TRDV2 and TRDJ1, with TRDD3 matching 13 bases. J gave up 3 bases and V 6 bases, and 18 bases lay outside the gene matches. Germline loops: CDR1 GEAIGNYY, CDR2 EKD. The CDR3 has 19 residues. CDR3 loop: CACSTSPETGGYASDKLIF. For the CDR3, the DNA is TGTGCCTGTTCTACTTCACCCGAAACTGGGGGATACGCTTCCGATAAACTCATCTTT.

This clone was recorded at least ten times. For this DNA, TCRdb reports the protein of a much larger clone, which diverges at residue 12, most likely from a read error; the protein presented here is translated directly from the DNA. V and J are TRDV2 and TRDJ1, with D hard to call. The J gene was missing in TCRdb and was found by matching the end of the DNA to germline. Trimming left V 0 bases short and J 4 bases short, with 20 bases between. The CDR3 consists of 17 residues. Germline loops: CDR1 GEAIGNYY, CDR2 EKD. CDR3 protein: CACDTVSSPGYIDKLIF. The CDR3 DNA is TGTGCCTGTGACACCGTGTCCTCTCCGGGGTACATCGATAAACTCATCTTT.

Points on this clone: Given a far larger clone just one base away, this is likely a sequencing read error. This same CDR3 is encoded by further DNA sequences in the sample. CDR3: CALGELRWGTLTGKLIF. The CDR3 bases are TGTGCTCTCGGGGAGCTACGCTGGGGGACGCTCACCGGTAAACTCATCTTT. The J gene is TRDJ1, the V gene TRDV1, with 8 bases lining up with TRDD3. TCRdb does not report a J gene; here it was assigned by matching the DNA to germline references. Germline lookup yields CDR1 TSWWSYY and CDR2 QGS. The CDR3 extends over 17 amino acids.

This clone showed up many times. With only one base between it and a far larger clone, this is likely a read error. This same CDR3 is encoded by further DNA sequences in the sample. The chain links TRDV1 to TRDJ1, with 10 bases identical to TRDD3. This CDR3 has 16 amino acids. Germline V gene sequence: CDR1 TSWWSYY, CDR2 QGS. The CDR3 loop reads CALGIRTGGLSAKLIF. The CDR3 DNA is TGTGCTCTTGGGATCCGAACTGGGGGATTATCCGCCAAACTCATCTTC.

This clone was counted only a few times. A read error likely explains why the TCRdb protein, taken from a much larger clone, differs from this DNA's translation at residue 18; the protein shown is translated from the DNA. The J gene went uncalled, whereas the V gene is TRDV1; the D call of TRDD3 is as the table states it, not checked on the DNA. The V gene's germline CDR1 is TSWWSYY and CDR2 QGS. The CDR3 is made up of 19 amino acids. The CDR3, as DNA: TGTGCTCTTGGGCCCCAGGGATCTCGGACCCTGGGCTGGACCGATAAACTCACCTTT. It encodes CALGPQGSRTLGWTDKLTF.

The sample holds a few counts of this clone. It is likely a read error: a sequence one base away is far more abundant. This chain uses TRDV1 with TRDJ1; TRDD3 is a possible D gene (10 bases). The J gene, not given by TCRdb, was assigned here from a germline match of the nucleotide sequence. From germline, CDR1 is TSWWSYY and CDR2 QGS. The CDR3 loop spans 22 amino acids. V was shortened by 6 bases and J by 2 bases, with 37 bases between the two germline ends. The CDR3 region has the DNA TGTGCTCTTGGAGACAGGCCTTCCTACGGGACGAGGTGGGGGATACAGACCGATAAACTCATCTTT. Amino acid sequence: CALGDRPSYGTRWGIQTDKLIF.

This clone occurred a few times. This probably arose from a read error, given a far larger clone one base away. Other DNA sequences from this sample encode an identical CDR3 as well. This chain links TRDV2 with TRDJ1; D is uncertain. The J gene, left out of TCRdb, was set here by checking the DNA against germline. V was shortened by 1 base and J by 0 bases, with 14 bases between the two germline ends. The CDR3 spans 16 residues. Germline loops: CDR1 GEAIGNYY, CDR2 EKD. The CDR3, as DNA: TGTGCCTGTGACACTGTATCCGATAGGTACACCGATAAACTCATCTTT. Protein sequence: CACDTVSDRYTDKLIF.

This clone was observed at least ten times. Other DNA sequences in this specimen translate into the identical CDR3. CDR3 protein: CALGELRATLAGSNHGLIF. In nucleotides, the CDR3 is TGTGCTCTTGGGGAACTAAGGGCCACCCTTGCGGGATCCAATCATGGGCTCATCTTT. The chain is built from TRDV1 and TRDJ1, with D perhaps matching TRDD3 (5 bases). Germline V gene data show CDR1 as TSWWSYY and CDR2 as QGS. V dropped 0 bases and J dropped 11 bases, with 31 bases sitting between them. The CDR3 has 19 amino acids.

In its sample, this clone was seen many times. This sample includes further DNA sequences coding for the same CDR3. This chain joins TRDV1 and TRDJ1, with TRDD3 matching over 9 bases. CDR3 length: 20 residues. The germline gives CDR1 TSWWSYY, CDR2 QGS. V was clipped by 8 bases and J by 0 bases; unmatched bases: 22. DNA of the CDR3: TGTGCTCTTCCGACCGAACTACGAGGGGGATACAGGGGGTACACCGATAAACTCATCTTT. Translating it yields CALPTELRGGYRGYTDKLIF.

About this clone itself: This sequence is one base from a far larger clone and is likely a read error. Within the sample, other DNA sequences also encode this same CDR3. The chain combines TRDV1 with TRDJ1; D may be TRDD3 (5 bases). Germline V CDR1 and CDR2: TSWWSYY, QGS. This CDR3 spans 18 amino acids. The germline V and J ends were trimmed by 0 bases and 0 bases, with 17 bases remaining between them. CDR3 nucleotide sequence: TGTGCTCTTGGGGAACTAAAATGGGGAATGTCCGACACCGATAAACTCATCTTT. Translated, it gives CALGELKWGMSDTDKLIF.

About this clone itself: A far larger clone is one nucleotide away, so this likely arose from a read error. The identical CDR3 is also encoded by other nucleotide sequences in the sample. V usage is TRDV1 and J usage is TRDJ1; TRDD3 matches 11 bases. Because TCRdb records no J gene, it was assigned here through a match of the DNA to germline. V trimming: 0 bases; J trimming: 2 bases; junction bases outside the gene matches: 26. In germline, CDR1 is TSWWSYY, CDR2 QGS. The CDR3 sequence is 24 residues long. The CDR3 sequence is CALGELRNLCVLGDRIDLTDKLIF. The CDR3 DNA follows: TGTGCTCTTGGGGAACTCCGGAACCTATGTGTACTGGGGGATAGGATAGATCTGACCGATAAACTCATCTTT.

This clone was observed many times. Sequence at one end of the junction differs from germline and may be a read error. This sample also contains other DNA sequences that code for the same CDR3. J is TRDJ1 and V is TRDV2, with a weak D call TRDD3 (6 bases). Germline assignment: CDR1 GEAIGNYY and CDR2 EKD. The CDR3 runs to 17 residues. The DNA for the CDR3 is TGCGCCTGTGACACCCGTGTTGATACTGGGTGCGAGTGTAAACTCATCTTT. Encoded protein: CACDTRVDTGCECKLIF.

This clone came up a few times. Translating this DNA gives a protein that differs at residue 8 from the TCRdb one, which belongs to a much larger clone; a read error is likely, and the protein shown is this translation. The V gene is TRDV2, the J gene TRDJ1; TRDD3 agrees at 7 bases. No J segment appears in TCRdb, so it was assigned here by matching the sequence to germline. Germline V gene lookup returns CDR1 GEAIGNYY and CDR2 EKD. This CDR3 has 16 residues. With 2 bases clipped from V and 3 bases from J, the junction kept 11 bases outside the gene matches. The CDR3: CACDRRGGLVSDKLIF. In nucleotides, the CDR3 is TGTGCCTGTGACAGACGGGGGGGATTGGTCTCCGATAAACTCATCTTT.

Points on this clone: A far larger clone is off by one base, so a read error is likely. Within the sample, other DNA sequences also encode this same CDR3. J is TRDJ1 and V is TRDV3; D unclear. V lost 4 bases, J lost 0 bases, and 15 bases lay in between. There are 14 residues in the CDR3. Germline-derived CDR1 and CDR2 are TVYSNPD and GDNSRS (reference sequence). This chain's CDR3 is CASVKVSNTDKLIF. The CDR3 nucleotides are TGTGCCTCCGTTAAAGTGAGCAACACCGATAAACTCATCTTT.

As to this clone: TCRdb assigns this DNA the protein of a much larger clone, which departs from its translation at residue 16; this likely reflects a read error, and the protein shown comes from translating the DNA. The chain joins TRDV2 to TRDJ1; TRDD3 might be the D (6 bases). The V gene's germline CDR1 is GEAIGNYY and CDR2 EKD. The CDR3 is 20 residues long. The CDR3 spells CACDRRYWVTKGRTTEKLIF. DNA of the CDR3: TGTGCCTGTGACAGACGGTACTGGGTCACCAAGGGGAGGACGACCGAGAAACTCATCTTT.

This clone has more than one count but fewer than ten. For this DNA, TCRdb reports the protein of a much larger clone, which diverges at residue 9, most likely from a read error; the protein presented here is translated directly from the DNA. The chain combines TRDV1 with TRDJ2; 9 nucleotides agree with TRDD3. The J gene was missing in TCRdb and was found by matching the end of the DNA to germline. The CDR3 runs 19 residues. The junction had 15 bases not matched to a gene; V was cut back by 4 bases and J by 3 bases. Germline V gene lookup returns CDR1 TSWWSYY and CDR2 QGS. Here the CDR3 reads CALGVPWGHLGDMTAQLFF. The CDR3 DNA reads TGTGCTCTTGGGGTGCCGTGGGGCCACTTGGGGGATATGACAGCACAACTCTTCTTT.

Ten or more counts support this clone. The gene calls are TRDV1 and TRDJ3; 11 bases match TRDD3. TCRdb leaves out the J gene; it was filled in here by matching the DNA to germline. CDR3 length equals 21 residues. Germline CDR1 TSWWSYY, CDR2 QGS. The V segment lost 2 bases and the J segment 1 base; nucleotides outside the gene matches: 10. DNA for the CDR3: TGTGCTCTTGGGGAAGAGGCGGTACTGGGGGATAGTTCCTGGGACACCCGACAGATGTTTTTC. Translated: CALGEEAVLGDSSWDTRQMFF.

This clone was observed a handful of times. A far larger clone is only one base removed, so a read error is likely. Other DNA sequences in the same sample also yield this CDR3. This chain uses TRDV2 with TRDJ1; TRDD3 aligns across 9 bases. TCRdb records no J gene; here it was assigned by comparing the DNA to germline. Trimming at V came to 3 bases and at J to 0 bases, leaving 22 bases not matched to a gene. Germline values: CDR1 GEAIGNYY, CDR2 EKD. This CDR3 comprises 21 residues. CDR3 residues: CACDPVLGDTRVQSYTDKLIF. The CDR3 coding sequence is TGTGCCTGTGACCCTGTACTGGGGGACACGCGCGTACAATCTTACACCGATAAACTCATCTTT.

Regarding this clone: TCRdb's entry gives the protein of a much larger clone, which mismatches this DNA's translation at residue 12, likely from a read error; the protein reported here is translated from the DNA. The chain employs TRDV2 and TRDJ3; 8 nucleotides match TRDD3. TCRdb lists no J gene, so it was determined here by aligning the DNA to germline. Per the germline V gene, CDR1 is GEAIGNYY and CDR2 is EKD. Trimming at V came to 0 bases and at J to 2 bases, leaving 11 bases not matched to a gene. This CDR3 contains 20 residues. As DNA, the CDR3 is TGTGCCTGTGACACCGTGACTGGGGGGGAGAGCCCCTGGGACACCCGACAGATGTTTTTC. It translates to CACDTVTGGESPWDTRQMFF.

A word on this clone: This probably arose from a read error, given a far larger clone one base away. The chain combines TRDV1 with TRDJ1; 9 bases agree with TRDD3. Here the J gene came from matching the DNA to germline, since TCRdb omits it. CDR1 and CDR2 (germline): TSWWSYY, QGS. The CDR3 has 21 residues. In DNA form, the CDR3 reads TGCGCTCTTGGGGAACTCCTTCCTTCTAAACTGGGGGAAAAATACACCGATAAACTCATCTTT. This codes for CALGELLPSKLGEKYTDKLIF.

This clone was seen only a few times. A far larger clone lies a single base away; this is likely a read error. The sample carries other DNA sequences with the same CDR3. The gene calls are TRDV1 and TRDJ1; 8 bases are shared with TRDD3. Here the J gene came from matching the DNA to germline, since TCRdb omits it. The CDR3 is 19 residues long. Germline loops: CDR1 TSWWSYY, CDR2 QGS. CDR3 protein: CALGELTSFRGIYADKLIF. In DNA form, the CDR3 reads TGTGCTCTTGGGGAGCTGACTTCCTTCAGGGGGATATACGCCGACAAACTCATCTTT.

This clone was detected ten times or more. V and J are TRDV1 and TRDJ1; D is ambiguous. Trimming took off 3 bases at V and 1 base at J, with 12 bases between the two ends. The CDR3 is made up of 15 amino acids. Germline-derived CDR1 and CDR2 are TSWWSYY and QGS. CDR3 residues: CALGDQGPSTDKLIF. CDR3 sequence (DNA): TGTGCTCTTGGGGACCAGGGACCCAGCACCGATAAACTCATCTTT.

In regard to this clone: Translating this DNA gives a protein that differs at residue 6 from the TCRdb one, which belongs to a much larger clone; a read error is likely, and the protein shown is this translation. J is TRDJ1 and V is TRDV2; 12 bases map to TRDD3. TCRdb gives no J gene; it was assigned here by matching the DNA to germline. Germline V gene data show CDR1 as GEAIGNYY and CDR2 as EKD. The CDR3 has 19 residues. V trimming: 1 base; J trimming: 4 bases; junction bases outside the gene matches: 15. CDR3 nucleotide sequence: TGTGCCTGTGACACACGCCGAGTACTGGGGGATACTTCTGGCGATAAACTCATCTTT. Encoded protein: CACDTRRVLGDTSGDKLIF.

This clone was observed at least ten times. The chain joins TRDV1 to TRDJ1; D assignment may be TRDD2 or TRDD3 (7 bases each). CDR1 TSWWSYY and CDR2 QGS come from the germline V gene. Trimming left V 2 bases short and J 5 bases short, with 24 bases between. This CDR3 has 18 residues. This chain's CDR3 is CALGEKFLRGWGRDKLIF. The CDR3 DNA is TGTGCTCTTGGGGAAAAGTTCCTACGTGGCTGGGGGCGGGATAAACTCATCTTT.

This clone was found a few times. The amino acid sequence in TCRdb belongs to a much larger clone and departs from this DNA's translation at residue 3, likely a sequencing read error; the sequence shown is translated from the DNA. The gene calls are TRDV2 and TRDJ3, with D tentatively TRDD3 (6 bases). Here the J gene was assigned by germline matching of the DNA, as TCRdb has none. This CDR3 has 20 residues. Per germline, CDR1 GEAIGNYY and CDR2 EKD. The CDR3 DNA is TGTGCCCGTGACACTCTGTGGGGGGCGAGGAGCTCCTGGGACACCCGACAGATGTTTTTC. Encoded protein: CARDTLWGARSSWDTRQMFF.

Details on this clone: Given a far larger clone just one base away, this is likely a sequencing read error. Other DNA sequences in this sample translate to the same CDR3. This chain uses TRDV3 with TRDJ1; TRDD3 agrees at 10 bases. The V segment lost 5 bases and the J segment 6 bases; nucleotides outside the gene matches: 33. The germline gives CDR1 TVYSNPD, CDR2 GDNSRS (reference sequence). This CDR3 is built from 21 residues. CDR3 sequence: CARTSPSLPYLLYWGINKLIF. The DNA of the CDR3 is TGTGCCCGAACCTCGCCAAGCCTTCCTTACCTACTGTACTGGGGGATCAATAAACTCATCTTT.

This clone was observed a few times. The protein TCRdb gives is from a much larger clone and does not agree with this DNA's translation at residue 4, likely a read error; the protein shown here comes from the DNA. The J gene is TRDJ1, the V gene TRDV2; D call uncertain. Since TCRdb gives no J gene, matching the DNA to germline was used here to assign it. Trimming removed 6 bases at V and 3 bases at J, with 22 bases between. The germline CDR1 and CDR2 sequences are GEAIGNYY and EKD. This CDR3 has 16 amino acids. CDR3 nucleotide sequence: TGTGCCTGTAACCCAATTGGAATCACTTTGGCCGATAAACTCATCTTT. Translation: CACNPIGITLADKLIF.

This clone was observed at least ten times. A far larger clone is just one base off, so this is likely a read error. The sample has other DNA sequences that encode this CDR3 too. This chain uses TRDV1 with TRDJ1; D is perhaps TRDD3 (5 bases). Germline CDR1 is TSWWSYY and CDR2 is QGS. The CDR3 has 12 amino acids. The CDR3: CALGELRYKLIF. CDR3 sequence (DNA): TGTGCCCTTGGGGAATTGCGGTATAAACTCATCTTT.